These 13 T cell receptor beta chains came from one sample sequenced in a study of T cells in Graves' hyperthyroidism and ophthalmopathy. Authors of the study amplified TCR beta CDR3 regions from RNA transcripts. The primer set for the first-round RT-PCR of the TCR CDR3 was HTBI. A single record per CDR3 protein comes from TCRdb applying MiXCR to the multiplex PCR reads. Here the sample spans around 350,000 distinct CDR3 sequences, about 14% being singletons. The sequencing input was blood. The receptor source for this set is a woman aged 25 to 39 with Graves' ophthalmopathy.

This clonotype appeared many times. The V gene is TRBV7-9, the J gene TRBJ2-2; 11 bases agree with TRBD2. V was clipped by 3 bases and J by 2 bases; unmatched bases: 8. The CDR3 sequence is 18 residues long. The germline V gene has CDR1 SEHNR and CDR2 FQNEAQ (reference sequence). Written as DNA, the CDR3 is TGTGCCAGCAGCTTGTCCGGGACTAGCGGTTCAAACACCGGGGAGCTGTTTTTT. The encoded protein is CASSLSGTSGSNTGELFF.

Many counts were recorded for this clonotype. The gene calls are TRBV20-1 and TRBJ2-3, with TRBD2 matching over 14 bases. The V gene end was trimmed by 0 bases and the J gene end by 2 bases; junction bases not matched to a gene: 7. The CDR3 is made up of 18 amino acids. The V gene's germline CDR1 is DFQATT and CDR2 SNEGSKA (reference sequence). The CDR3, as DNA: TGCAGTGCTAGAGATTATTGGACTAGCGGGGGGAACACAGATACGCAGTATTTT. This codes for CSARDYWTSGGNTDTQYF.

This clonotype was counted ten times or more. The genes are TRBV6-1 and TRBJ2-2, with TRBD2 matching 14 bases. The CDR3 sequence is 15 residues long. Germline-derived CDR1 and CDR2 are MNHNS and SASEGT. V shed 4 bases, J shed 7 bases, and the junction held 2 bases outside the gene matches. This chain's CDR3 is CASSGLAGGGGELFF. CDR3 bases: TGTGCCAGCAGTGGACTAGCGGGGGGGGGCGGGGAGCTGTTTTTT.

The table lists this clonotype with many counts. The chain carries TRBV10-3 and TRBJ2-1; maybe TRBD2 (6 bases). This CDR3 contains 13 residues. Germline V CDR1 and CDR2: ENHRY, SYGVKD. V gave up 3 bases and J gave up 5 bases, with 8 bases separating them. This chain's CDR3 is CAISDRGNNEQFF. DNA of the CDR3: TGTGCCATCAGTGACCGGGGGAACAATGAGCAGTTCTTC.

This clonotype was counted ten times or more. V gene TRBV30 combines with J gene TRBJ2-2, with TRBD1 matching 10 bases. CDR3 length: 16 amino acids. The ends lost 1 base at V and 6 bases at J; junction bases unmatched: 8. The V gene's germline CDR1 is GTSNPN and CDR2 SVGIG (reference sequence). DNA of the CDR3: TGTGCCTGGAGTGGCCCGGGACAGGGGTTCCCCGGGGAGCTGTTTTTT. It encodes CAWSGPGQGFPGELFF.

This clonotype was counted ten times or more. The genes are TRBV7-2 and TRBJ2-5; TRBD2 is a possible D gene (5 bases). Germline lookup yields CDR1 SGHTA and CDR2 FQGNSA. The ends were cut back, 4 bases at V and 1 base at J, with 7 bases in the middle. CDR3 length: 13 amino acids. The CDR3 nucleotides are TGTGCCAGCAGCTCGGGATTCCAAGAGACCCAGTACTTC. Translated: CASSSGFQETQYF.

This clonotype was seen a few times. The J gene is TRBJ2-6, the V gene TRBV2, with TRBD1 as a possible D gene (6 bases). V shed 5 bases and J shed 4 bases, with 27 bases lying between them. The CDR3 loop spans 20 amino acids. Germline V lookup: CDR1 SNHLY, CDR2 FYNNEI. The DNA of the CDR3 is TGTGCCAGCAGTCCCCTACAACGGCAGGGGCCTCACCGCGGGGCCAACGTCCTGACTTTC. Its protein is CASSPLQRQGPHRGANVLTF.

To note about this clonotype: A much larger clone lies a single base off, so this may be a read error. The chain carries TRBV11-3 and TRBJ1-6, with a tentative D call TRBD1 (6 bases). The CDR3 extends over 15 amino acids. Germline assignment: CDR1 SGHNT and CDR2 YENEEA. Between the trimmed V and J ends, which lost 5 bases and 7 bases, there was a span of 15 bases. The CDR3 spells CASSPGQIPNSPLHF. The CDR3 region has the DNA TGTGCCAGCAGCCCCGGACAGATCCCCAATTCACCCCTCCACTTT.

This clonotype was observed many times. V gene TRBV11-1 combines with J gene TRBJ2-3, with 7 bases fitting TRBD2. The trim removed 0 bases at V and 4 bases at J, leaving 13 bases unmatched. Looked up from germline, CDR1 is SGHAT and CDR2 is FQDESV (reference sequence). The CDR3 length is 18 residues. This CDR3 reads CASSLAAEAGFGADTQYF. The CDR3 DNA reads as TGTGCCAGCAGCTTAGCGGCTGAAGCGGGGTTTGGTGCAGATACGCAGTATTTT.

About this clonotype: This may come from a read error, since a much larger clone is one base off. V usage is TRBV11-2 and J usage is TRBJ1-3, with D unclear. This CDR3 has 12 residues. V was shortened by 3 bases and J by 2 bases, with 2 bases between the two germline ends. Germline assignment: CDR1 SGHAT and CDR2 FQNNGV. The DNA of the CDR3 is TGTGCCAGCAGCTTCCCTGGAAACACCATATATTTT. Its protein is CASSFPGNTIYF.

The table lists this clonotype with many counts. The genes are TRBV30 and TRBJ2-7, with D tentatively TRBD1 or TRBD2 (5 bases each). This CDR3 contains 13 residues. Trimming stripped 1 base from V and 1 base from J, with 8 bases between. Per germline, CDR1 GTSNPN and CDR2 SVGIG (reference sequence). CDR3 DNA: TGTGCCTGGAGTGCGGGACGGTCCTACGAGCAGTACTTC. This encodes CAWSAGRSYEQYF.

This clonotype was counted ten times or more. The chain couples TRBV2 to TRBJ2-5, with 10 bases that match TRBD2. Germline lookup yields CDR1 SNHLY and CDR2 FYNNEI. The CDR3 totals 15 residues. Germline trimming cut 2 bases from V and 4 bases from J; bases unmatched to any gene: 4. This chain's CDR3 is CASSELLAGAETQYF. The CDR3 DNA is TGTGCCAGCAGTGAACTGCTAGCGGGGGCAGAGACCCAGTACTTC.

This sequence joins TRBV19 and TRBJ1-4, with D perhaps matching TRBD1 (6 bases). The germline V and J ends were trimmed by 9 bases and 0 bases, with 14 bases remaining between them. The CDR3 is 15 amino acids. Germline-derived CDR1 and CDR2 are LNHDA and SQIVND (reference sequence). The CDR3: CASRRGKATNEKLFF. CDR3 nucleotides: TGTGCCAGCCGGAGGGGGAAGGCAACTAATGAAAAACTGTTTTTT.